This entry concerns a single TCR beta chain. The antigen is unknown. Data came from immunoSEQ multiplex PCR; TCRdb stores just in-frame clones and leaves some out. The sample has 100,000 to 150,000 clones; under 90% are singletons. These data originate in a study of T cell responses to AZD1222 COVID-19 vaccine. Whole-study findings and limits: After the peak T cell response, and only then, were repertoires sampled. Possibly, clonal diversity was underestimated; donors were largely white British and included more females. The study found vaccine-associated CD4 TCRs spanning spike, dominant at 160-218 and 743-854.

The CDR3 totals 12 residues. Between the trimmed V and J ends, which lost 6 bases and 6 bases, there was a span of 11 bases. The V gene's germline CDR1 is MNHEY and CDR2 SVGAGI. This TCR was recovered from an adult in good health. The sequences come from peripheral blood, collected on day 0 of AZD1222 vaccination. The V and J genes are TRBV6-5 and TRBJ1-1; D is perhaps TRBD1 (5 bases). The DNA for the CDR3 is TGTGCCAGCAGGCGTCAGGGCTCTGAAGCTTTCTTT. This codes for CASRRQGSEAFF.